This TCR beta chain was captured by sequencing in a study of OX40 agonist ivuxolimab in advanced cancers. Method: immunoSEQ multiplex PCR; TCRdb's copy keeps in-frame clones and lacks some. The table records about 23,000 clones, about 76% of them present only once. This CDR3 region has 12 residues. J gave up 3 bases and V 8 bases, and 3 bases lay outside the gene matches. Germline V gives CDR1 LNHDA, CDR2 SQIVND (reference sequence). The J gene is TRBJ1-2, the V gene TRBV19; 7 nucleotides agree with TRBD1. The sample here was CD4+ or CD8+ T cells sorted from blood, taken in a trial of the OX40 agonist ivuxolimab. This sequence originates from an adult with an advanced solid tumor such as melanoma, head and neck, liver or kidney cancer. As DNA, the CDR3 is TGTGCCAGTGGCAGGGGGGACTATGGCTACACCTTC. The encoded protein is CASGRGDYGYTF.